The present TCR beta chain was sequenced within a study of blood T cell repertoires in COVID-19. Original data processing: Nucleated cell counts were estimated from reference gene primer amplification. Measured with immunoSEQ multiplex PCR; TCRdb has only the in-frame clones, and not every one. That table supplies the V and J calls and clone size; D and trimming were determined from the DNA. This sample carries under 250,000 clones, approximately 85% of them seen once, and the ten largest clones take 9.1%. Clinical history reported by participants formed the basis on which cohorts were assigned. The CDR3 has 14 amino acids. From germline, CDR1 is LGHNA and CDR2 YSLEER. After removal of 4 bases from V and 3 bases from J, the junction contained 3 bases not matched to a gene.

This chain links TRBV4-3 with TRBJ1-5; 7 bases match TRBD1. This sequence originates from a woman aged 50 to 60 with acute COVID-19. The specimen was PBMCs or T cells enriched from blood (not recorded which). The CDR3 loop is CASSLGTDNQPQHF. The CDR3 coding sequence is TGCGCCAGCAGCCTCGGGACAGACAATCAGCCCCAGCATTTT.